The 12 T cell receptor beta chains presented below share a single source sample, sequenced in a study of cytomegalovirus exposure and HLA in healthy donors. In the PCR, 60 Vbeta and 13 Jbeta primers were used. Method: immunoSEQ multiplex PCR; TCRdb's copy keeps in-frame clones and lacks some. The sample includes just under 60,000 clones. Sequencing used PBMCs. The receptors shown here come from a male donor in good health and CMV-seronegative.

This chain joins TRBV7-2 and TRBJ1-2, with TRBD1 matching over 9 bases. The CDR3 loop spans 14 amino acids. V lost 4 bases, J lost 2 bases, and 2 bases stayed unmatched. Germline-derived CDR1 and CDR2 are SGHTA and FQGNSA. As DNA, the CDR3 is TGTGCCAGCAGCTCTGGACAGGGGAACTATGGCTACACCTTC. Protein: CASSSGQGNYGYTF.

The chain has TRBV5-1 and TRBJ2-7; TRBD2 aligns across 9 bases. Trimming removed 0 bases from V and 2 bases from J; junction bases left unmatched: 12. Germline V gene sequence: CDR1 SGHRS, CDR2 YFSETQ. The CDR3 contains 18 residues. Here the CDR3 reads CASSLASSGDLSAYEQYF. CDR3 coding DNA: TGCGCCAGCAGCTTGGCGTCTAGCGGGGACCTCAGCGCCTACGAGCAGTACTTC.

The rearrangement uses TRBV7-2 and TRBJ1-1; weak D call: TRBD1 (5 bases). From germline, CDR1 is SGHTA and CDR2 FQGNSA. V was cut by 5 bases and J by 6 bases, with 16 bases left in between. The CDR3 has 14 amino acids. The CDR3 DNA is TGTGCCAGCAGCCGGCGCGGGGGTGGGGCTGAAGCTTTCTTT. It translates to CASSRRGGGAEAFF.

CDR3 in amino acids: CAWSYRDRVSEQYF. CDR3 DNA: TGTGCCTGGAGTTATCGGGACAGGGTTTCGGAGCAGTACTTC. The J gene is TRBJ2-7, the V gene TRBV30; 9 bases align to TRBD1. Trimming removed 2 bases from V and 7 bases from J; junction bases left unmatched: 9. The germline V gene has CDR1 GTSNPN and CDR2 SVGIG (reference sequence). This CDR3 has 14 residues.

V is TRBV5-1 and J is TRBJ1-2, with D tentatively TRBD1 (5 bases). Trimming left V 5 bases short and J 5 bases short, with 10 bases between. The V gene's germline CDR1 is SGHRS and CDR2 YFSETQ. The CDR3 runs to 12 residues. Here the CDR3 reads CASRGDSYGYTF. DNA of the CDR3: TGCGCCAGCAGAGGGGACTCTTATGGCTACACCTTC.

V gene TRBV6-6 combines with J gene TRBJ1-3; the D gene is possibly TRBD1 (6 bases). In germline, CDR1 is MNHNY, CDR2 SVGAGI (reference sequence). V shed 2 bases and J shed 1 base, with 6 bases lying between them. This CDR3 contains 14 residues. This CDR3 reads CASSYGTSGNTIYF. CDR3 in DNA: TGTGCCAGCAGTTACGGGACATCTGGAAACACCATATATTTT.

The V call is TRBV28, the J call TRBJ1-2; 7 positions match TRBD1. Germline values: CDR1 MDHEN, CDR2 SYDVKM. The V gene end was trimmed by 8 bases and the J gene end by 10 bases; junction bases not matched to a gene: 7. This CDR3 region has 11 residues. CDR3 sequence: CASEGTAYYTF. The CDR3, as DNA: TGTGCCAGCGAGGGGACAGCTTACTACACCTTC.

The V gene is TRBV7-2, the J gene TRBJ1-5, with 8 bases aligning to TRBD1. This CDR3 contains 17 residues. The junction had 9 bases not matched to a gene; V was cut back by 4 bases and J by 1 base. The V gene's germline CDR1 is SGHTA and CDR2 FQGNSA. The CDR3 loop reads CASSSGQGSGSNQPQHF. DNA for the CDR3: TGTGCCAGCAGCTCCGGACAGGGAAGTGGAAGCAATCAGCCCCAGCATTTT.

CDR3 region: CASSPGTGGVNIQYF. DNA of the CDR3: TGTGCCAGCAGCCCGGGGACGGGAGGGGTCAACATTCAGTACTTC. The chain is built from TRBV5-4 and TRBJ2-4; 8 bases are a match to TRBD2. CDR1 and CDR2 (germline): SGHNT, YYREEE (reference sequence). The V and J ends lost 4 bases and 7 bases, in that order; junction bases with no gene match: 10. The CDR3 totals 15 residues.

The chain uses TRBV5-5 and TRBJ1-1, with 8 bases that match TRBD1. The germline gives CDR1 SGHKS, CDR2 YYEKEE (reference sequence). Germline trimming cut 3 bases from V and 1 base from J; bases unmatched to any gene: 5. The CDR3 consists of 15 residues. The CDR3 DNA is TGTGCCAGCAGCTCGACAGGGGTTCCGAACACTGAAGCTTTCTTT. Its protein product is CASSSTGVPNTEAFF.

This chain uses TRBV4-3 with TRBJ1-2; TRBD1 matches 9 bases. CDR1 and CDR2 (germline): LGHNA, YSLEER. Losses at the gene ends were 2 bases for V and 3 bases for J; bases not matched to a gene: 4. The CDR3 length is 15 residues. The CDR3 coding sequence is TGCGCCAGCAGCCAACCGGGACAGGGTGACTATGGCTACACCTTC. Residues: CASSQPGQGDYGYTF.

V is TRBV27 and J is TRBJ2-7; 8 positions match TRBD1. The CDR3 runs 16 residues. Losses at the gene ends were 3 bases for V and 4 bases for J; bases not matched to a gene: 11. Germline CDR1 MNHEY, CDR2 SMNVEV (reference sequence). The CDR3 loop is CASSFGTGPPLYEQYF. CDR3 bases: TGTGCCAGCAGTTTCGGGACAGGCCCTCCTCTTTACGAGCAGTACTTC.